The T cell receptor (beta chain) described here comes from a study of blood T cell repertoires in COVID-19. Study details: The cDNA or gDNA used as material had been derived from T cells, B-cell-depleted T cells, or PBMCs.

Sequencing used immunoSEQ multiplex PCR; TCRdb keeps in-frame clones, though not all of them. Altogether 300,000 to 350,000 clones are present, roughly 90% being singletons, with the ten largest covering approximately 4%. Trimming removed 7 bases at V and 9 bases at J, with 13 bases between. From germline, CDR1 is MDHEN and CDR2 SYDVKM. The CDR3 runs to 13 residues. This chain connects TRBV28 to TRBJ1-6; D ambiguous. This clonotype originated in a woman between 18 and 29 years old with acute COVID-19. Sequencing was done on a sample of PBMCs or T cells enriched from blood (not recorded which). This chain's CDR3 is CASTAGVGSPLHF. Here the CDR3 DNA reads TGTGCCAGCACCGCCGGGGTTGGTTCACCCCTCCACTTT.